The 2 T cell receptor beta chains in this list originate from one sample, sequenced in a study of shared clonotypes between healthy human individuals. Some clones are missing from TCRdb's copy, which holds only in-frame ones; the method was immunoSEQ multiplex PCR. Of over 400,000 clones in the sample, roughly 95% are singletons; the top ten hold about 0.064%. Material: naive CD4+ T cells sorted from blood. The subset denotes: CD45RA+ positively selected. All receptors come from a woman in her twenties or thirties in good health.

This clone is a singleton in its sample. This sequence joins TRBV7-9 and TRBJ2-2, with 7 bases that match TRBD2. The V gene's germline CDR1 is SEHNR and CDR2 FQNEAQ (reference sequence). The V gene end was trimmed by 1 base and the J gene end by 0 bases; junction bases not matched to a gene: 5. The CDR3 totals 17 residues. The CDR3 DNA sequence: TGTGCCAGCAGCTTAGTGGGCGGGAGTTCGAACACCGGGGAGCTGTTTTTT. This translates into CASSLVGGSSNTGELFF.

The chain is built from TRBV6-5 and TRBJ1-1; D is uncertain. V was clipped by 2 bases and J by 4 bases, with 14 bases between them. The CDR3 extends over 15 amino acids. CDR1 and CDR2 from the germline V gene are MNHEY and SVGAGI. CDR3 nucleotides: TGTGCCAGCAGTTACCCCGCAGGCCCCGCCACTGAAGCTTTCTTT. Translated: CASSYPAGPATEAFF.